Detailed here is one T cell receptor (beta chain). What it recognizes is unknown. The data were obtained in a study of cytomegalovirus exposure and HLA in healthy donors. Study details: In an earlier analysis, around 100 million unique TCR beta sequences were found from 200 million or so T cells. Overall study results and limits: It was shown in a later analysis that HLA-associated TCR beta chains were more clonally expanded than other, equally common chains.

Researchers ran the PCR with 60 Vbeta and 13 Jbeta primers. Sequencing was performed with immunoSEQ multiplex PCR; in TCRdb, only in-frame clones are kept and a portion is missing. The profile covers some 170,000 clones, with more than 80% appearing a single time and around 7.7% taken by the ten largest. This sequence was found in a woman in her 30s in good health and CMV-seropositive. The material sequenced was PBMCs.

The CDR3 spells CASSPYKSGANVLTF. The CDR3 nucleotides are TGCGCCAGCAGCCCATATAAAAGCGGGGCCAACGTCCTGACTTTC. The chain has TRBV5-1 and TRBJ2-6; D gene uncertain. This CDR3 region has 15 residues. Germline values: CDR1 SGHRS, CDR2 YFSETQ. V lost 4 bases and J lost 4, with 12 bases in between. The whole variable domain, filled in from reference TRBV5-1 and TRBJ2-6, reads KAGVTQTPRYLIKTRGQQVTLSCSPISGHRSVSWYQQTPGQGLQFLFEYFSETQRNKGNFPGRFSGRQFSNSRSEMNVSTLELGDSALYLCASSPYKSGANVLTFGAGSRLTVL.